This T cell receptor (beta chain) was identified during a study of blood T cell repertoires in COVID-19. Study summary: PBMCs, B-cell-depleted T cells, or T cells provided the cDNA or gDNA that made up the material.

V dropped 3 bases and J dropped 2 bases, with 14 bases sitting between them. Germline V gene lookup returns CDR1 LNHDA and CDR2 SQIVND (reference sequence). This CDR3 comprises 17 residues. Some clones are missing from TCRdb's copy, which holds only in-frame ones; the method was immunoSEQ multiplex PCR. There are about 170,000 clones in the sample; about 83% occur only once, and around 8.1% lies in the top ten. This chain uses TRBV19 with TRBJ2-6; D possibly corresponds to TRBD1 (5 bases). This sequence originates from a man in his 60s with acute or convalescent COVID-19. Input material: peripheral blood. CDR3 amino acids: CASSIRQGSPGANVLTF. The CDR3 DNA follows: TGTGCCAGTAGTATTCGGCAGGGATCGCCTGGGGCCAACGTCCTGACTTTC.